This is a list of T cell receptor beta chains from one sample in a study of blood T cell repertoires in COVID-19. Sequencing used immunoSEQ multiplex PCR; TCRdb keeps in-frame clones, though not all of them. The data show fewer than 65,000 clones, 79% seen once. The sample comprised peripheral blood. The receptors here all came from a man aged 65 to 85 with acute or convalescent COVID-19. Each CDR3 is given with its conserved first and last residue.

length,J,V,CDR3
18,TRBJ1-1,TRBV11-3,CASSLEGGRGLLGTEAFF
13,TRBJ1-5,TRBV28,CALCAAGNQPQHF
12,TRBJ1-2,TRBV29-1,CSVERARGSYTF
15,TRBJ1-2,TRBV6-6,CASSYSAAGGYGYTF
17,TRBJ1-2,TRBV25-1,CASSEYFRTDINYGYTF
15,TRBJ1-2,TRBV28,CASSPGQGGYYGYTF
14,TRBJ1-5,TRBV19,CASKGLLGNQPQHF
16,TRBJ2-3,TRBV19,CASSGERGGDTDTQYF
12,TRBJ2-7,TRBV4-2,CASSQDTYEQYF
16,TRBJ2-5,TRBV6-5,CASSYSSPPEGETQYF
14,TRBJ1-6,TRBV6-6,CASSSLSASSPLHF
15,TRBJ1-2,TRBV9,CASSGLGGTNYGYTF
14,TRBJ1-2,TRBV28,CASSSLYRPLGYTF
14,TRBJ1-5,TRBV5-4,CASSSGGGFQPQHF
13,TRBJ1-2,TRBV29-1,CSVGTGGPYGYTF
16,TRBJ1-2,TRBV6-5,CASSYSQGIVGYGYTF
14,TRBJ2-7,TRBV5-1,CASSSGTSGGGEYF
14,TRBJ2-1,TRBV4-3,CASSQSDRVNEQFF
14,TRBJ2-1,TRBV24-1,CATSGTSGGHEQFF
16,TRBJ1-2,TRBV7-9,CASSQWKGAVGDGYTF
14,TRBJ2-7,TRBV7-2,CASLLTASSYEQYF
12,TRBJ2-7,TRBV19,CASRDSTYEQYF
14,TRBJ1-4,TRBV14,CASSQQGLGEKLFF
14,TRBJ2-3,TRBV9,CASSVAGFTDTQYF
14,TRBJ1-1,TRBV27,CASRDRGIYTEAFF
14,TRBJ2-1,TRBV29-1,CSSGLGGGYNEQFF
17,TRBJ1-1,TRBV5-1,CASSRAIRPGQEDEAFF
17,TRBJ1-4,TRBV28,CASSLGGATATNEKLFF
12,TRBJ1-1,TRBV11-3,CASSSRTGEAFF
15,TRBJ2-2,TRBV27,CASRGGQTNTGELFF
14,TRBJ1-3,TRBV28,CASSLGPHGNTIYF
16,TRBJ2-7,TRBV10-1,CASSELEREFSYEQYF
17,TRBJ1-6,TRBV19,CASKLGGQAVYNSPLHF